This T cell receptor beta chain was documented in a study of low-dose radiotherapy and immunotherapy resistance in tumors. Study in general: Cohort 1 was given 0.5 Gy fractions every 2 weeks, 6.5 Gy in total.

TRAV- and TRBV-specific primers primed first-strand cDNA, covering alpha and beta chains. The PCR that amplified TCRs ran for around 20 cycles, relying on a constant-region primer and a V-primer adapter. mRNA, after isolation, was amplified by in vitro transcription. TCRdb called the reads again in MiXCR, with one record for every CDR3 protein. The table includes around 99,000 distinct CDR3 sequences, more than 8% detected once. This clonotype has ten or more counts. Per the germline V gene, CDR1 is SNHLY and CDR2 is FYNNEI. This CDR3 has 13 amino acids. Trimming took off 7 bases at V and 3 bases at J, with 13 bases between the two ends. Time point defined: before trial treatment.

This rearrangement joins TRBV2 to TRBJ2-7, with D maybe TRBD2 (6 bases). The sample here was PBMCs, taken before treatment. The sequence came from a male donor with prostate cancer. CDR3 nucleotides: TGTGCCAGCAAGGGTAGCGGATACTACGAGCAGTACTTC. It translates to CASKGSGYYEQYF.